This T cell receptor (beta chain) was sequenced in a study of T cells after yellow fever vaccination. General study findings and limits: A small proportion of clonotypes was detected in both the CD4 and CD8 compartments.

A universal primer site and UMIs were added as TCR cDNA was made by 5'RACE template switching. Via MiXCR, TCRdb re-called the 5' RACE reads, giving one row per CDR3 protein. The sample consists of about 50,000 distinct CDR3 sequences, roughly 7% of them appearing once. The CDR3 consists of 16 residues. Germline V gives CDR1 SGHRS, CDR2 YFSETQ. V was clipped by 2 bases and J by 0 bases, with 9 bases between them. As for this clonotype: What it binds is not known.

The rearrangement joins TRBV5-1 to TRBJ2-6, with D tentatively TRBD1 (6 bases). The input for sequencing was CD8+ T cells sorted from PBMCs, taken around 15 days after the first yellow fever vaccination. This clonotype originated in a man younger than 35 who received the YFV17D yellow fever vaccine. The CDR3 spells CASSLRQDSGANVLTF. The CDR3 bases are TGCGCCAGCAGCTTACGACAGGACTCTGGGGCCAACGTCCTGACTTTC.